This is a list of T cell receptor beta chains from one sample in a study of CD8 T cells in ankylosing spondylitis. TCRdb redid the calling of the 5' RACE reads with MiXCR, one entry per CDR3 protein. This sample has around 300,000 distinct CDR3 sequences, with approximately 15% found just once. Sequencing was carried out using blood, either unsorted or a sorted T cell fraction (not recorded which). These receptors came from a male donor with ankylosing spondylitis or in good health (not recorded which). Each CDR3 is given with its conserved first and last residue. The order of the fields is V gene, D gene, clone size, J gene, CDR3 protein, CDR3 DNA. D genes are given only for firm matches. Clone size appears in some rows only: once, few, many, or a class for an expanded clone.

>TRBV5-1|TRBD2|-|TRBJ2-2
CASSWGLAGVTGELFF
TGCGCCAGCAGCTGGGGACTAGCGGGAGTCACCGGGGAGCTGTTTTTT
>TRBV14|TRBD1|few|TRBJ2-3
CASSRQGPDTQYF
TGTGCCAGCAGCCGACAGGGCCCAGATACGCAGTATTTT
>TRBV6-1|-|-|TRBJ2-1
CASSRDSPHEQFF
TGTGCCAGCAGCCGGGACTCCCCACATGAGCAGTTCTTC
>TRBV10-3|-|-|TRBJ1-2
CAITYRDGYTF
TGTGCCATCACCTACCGGGATGGCTACACCTTC
>TRBV6-9|-|-|TRBJ2-7
CASGSGTYEQYF
TGTGCCAGCGGTTCCGGTACCTACGAGCAGTACTTC
>TRBV25-1|-|-|TRBJ1-6
CASMDGGSYNSPLHF
TGTGCCAGCATGGACGGGGGTTCGTATAATTCACCCCTCCACTTT
>TRBV5-1|-|-|TRBJ1-1
CASSFGWVGQGNTEAFF
TGCGCCAGCAGCTTTGGGTGGGTCGGACAAGGGAACACTGAAGCTTTCTTT
>TRBV12-3/TRBV12-4|-|-|TRBJ1-1
CASSFLRTRAFF
TGTGCCAGCAGTTTCCTACGGACTAGAGCTTTCTTT
>TRBV19|-|-|TRBJ1-3
CASCDGSSGNTIYF
TGTGCCAGTTGTGACGGAAGCTCTGGAAACACCATATATTTT
>TRBV7-2|TRBD2|-|TRBJ2-1
CASSLEGTSGNNEQFF
TGTGCCAGCAGCTTAGAGGGGACTAGCGGTAACAATGAGCAGTTCTTC
>TRBV20-1|TRBD1|few|TRBJ2-2
CSASRTGGGGELFF
TGCAGTGCTAGCCGGACAGGGGGCGGCGGGGAGCTGTTTTTT
>TRBV20-1|-|-|TRBJ1-1
CSAIKGSTLGGAFF
TGCAGTGCTATCAAGGGCAGCACCCTAGGTGGGGCTTTCTTT
>TRBV6-5|-|few|TRBJ1-2
CASSYAGDGYTF
TGTGCCAGCAGTTACGCTGGCGATGGCTACACCTTC
>TRBV12-3/TRBV12-4|TRBD1|few|TRBJ2-7
CASSPRGTGQPYEQYF
TGTGCCAGCAGTCCCCGAGGGACAGGGCAACCCTACGAGCAGTACTTC
>TRBV5-1|-|-|TRBJ2-1
CASSLGAGENEQFF
TGCGCCAGCAGCTTGGGGGCAGGGGAGAATGAGCAGTTCTTC
>TRBV20-1|-|few|TRBJ1-1
CLRGITEAFF
TGCCTCCGAGGGATCACTGAAGCTTTCTTT
>TRBV6-5|TRBD1|-|TRBJ1-1
CASSYSGTADTEAFF
TGTGCCAGCAGTTACTCCGGGACAGCGGACACTGAAGCTTTCTTT
>TRBV7-2|-|few|TRBJ2-5
CASSMNRASTETQYF
TGTGCCAGCAGCATGAACAGGGCCAGTACAGAGACCCAGTACTTC
>TRBV6-1|-|few|TRBJ2-3
CASGLFSSTDTQYF
TGTGCCAGCGGGCTTTTCTCTAGCACAGATACGCAGTATTTT
>TRBV9|-|-|TRBJ2-7
CASSVAGNREGYEQYF
TGTGCCAGCAGCGTAGCCGGAAACAGGGAAGGCTACGAGCAGTACTTC
>TRBV12-3/TRBV12-4|TRBD1|-|TRBJ1-2
CASSKGQGYGYTF
TGTGCCAGCAGCAAGGGACAGGGATATGGCTACACCTTC
>TRBV11-2|TRBD2|few|TRBJ2-5
CASSTNPGLAGETQYF
TGTGCCAGCAGCACAAATCCGGGACTAGCGGGAGAGACCCAGTACTTC
>TRBV3-1|-|few|TRBJ1-1
CASSHLDRPEAFF
TGTGCCAGCAGCCATTTAGACAGACCTGAAGCTTTCTTT
>TRBV5-1|TRBD2|-|TRBJ2-3
CASSSGLAGADTQYF
TGCGCCAGCAGCTCGGGACTAGCGGGAGCGGATACGCAGTATTTT
>TRBV7-9|TRBD2|few|TRBJ2-7
CASSLLAGAYEQYF
TGTGCCAGCAGCTTACTAGCGGGAGCCTACGAGCAGTACTTC
>TRBV12-3/TRBV12-4|-|many|TRBJ2-5
CASRSPSNVGTQYF
TGTGCCAGCAGATCCCCCTCAAACGTGGGGACCCAGTACTTC
>TRBV10-2|-|few|TRBJ2-7
CASSESEGGYEQYF
TGCGCCAGCAGTGAGTCGGAAGGGGGCTACGAGCAGTACTTC
>TRBV4-1|TRBD1|many|TRBJ1-2
CASSQVLRRQGPNYGYTF
TGCGCCAGCAGCCAAGTCCTGCGGAGACAGGGCCCCAACTATGGCTACACCTTC